This entry concerns a single T cell receptor beta chain. Its antigen is currently unknown. TCRdb recomputed calls from the 5' RACE reads with MiXCR, one row per CDR3 protein. The data show about 230,000 distinct CDR3 sequences, over 6.5% seen once. Germline CDR1 and CDR2: SGHRS and YFSETQ. The trim removed 4 bases at V and 5 bases at J, leaving 6 bases unmatched. There are 15 residues in the CDR3. These data originate in a study of T cells after yellow fever vaccination. Findings and limits, study-wide: Abundant bulk-derived clonotypes could contaminate FACS-sorted repertoires. The secondary response peaked faster, at day 5 versus 15, but was weaker. Across the CD4 and CD8 compartments, a small share of clonotypes was present in both.

The chain recombines TRBV5-1 with TRBJ1-5; 10 bases fit TRBD1. The source of this sequence is a man younger than 40 who received the YFV17D yellow fever vaccine. Sequenced here: CD4+ T cells sorted from PBMCs, sampled on the day of the yellow fever booster vaccination. The CDR3 sequence: CASSATGQGYQPQHF. The CDR3 DNA is TGCGCCAGCAGCGCAACGGGACAGGGGTATCAGCCCCAGCATTTT.